The 5 T cell receptor beta chains in this list originate from one sample, sequenced in a study of blood T cell repertoires in COVID-19. TCRdb keeps only in-frame clones here, not all; method: immunoSEQ multiplex PCR. The repertoire consists of about 98,000 clones, with around nine tenths occurring once and the leading ten covering 4.5%. The sample comprised peripheral blood. These receptors all stem from a man in his 70s with acute or convalescent COVID-19.

This rearrangement joins TRBV10-2 to TRBJ1-1; D gene unclear. There are 11 residues in the CDR3. From germline, CDR1 is WSHSY and CDR2 SAAADI. V lost 2 bases and J 9 bases, leaving 7 bases between the germline ends. CDR3 sequence: CASSEGGKAFF. Here the CDR3 DNA reads TGCGCCAGCAGTGAGGGAGGGAAAGCTTTCTTT.

This clone was observed once. The chain employs TRBV6-5 and TRBJ1-4; TRBD1 matches 10 bases. The CDR3 runs to 14 residues. J gave up 10 bases and V 2 bases, and 4 bases lay outside the gene matches. In germline, CDR1 is MNHEY, CDR2 SVGAGI. The DNA of the CDR3 is TGTGCCAGCAGTTACCTTCGGACAGGGGGAAAACTGTTTTTT. This encodes CASSYLRTGGKLFF.

The genes are TRBV6-5 and TRBJ2-7; possibly TRBD1 for D (6 bases). V was shortened by 6 bases and J by 3 bases, with 12 bases between the two germline ends. This CDR3 has 13 residues. Germline values: CDR1 MNHEY, CDR2 SVGAGI. The CDR3 sequence: CASSAIGGYEQYV. DNA of the CDR3: TGTGCCAGCAGCGCTATAGGGGGCTACGAGCAGTACGTC.

The rearrangement joins TRBV11-3 to TRBJ1-1; D remains ambiguous. From germline, CDR1 is SGHNT and CDR2 YENEEA. The CDR3 is 13 amino acids. The V and J ends lost 4 bases and 1 base respectively, with 7 bases between them. This chain's CDR3 is CASSYTRNTEAFF. CDR3 nucleotides: TGTGCCAGCAGCTATACAAGGAACACTGAAGCTTTCTTT. Full variable domain (rest looked up from reference TRBV11-3 and TRBJ1-1): EAGVVQSPRYKIIEKKQPVAFWCNPISGHNTLYWYLQNLGQGPELLIRYENEEAVDDSQLPKDRFSAERLKGVDSTLKIQPAELGDSAVYLCASSYTRNTEAFFGQGTRLTVV.

This CDR3 reads CASSPTGTSVLDTQYF. In DNA form, the CDR3 reads TGTGCCAGCAGCCCCACCGGGACTAGCGTTTTAGATACGCAGTATTTT. This sequence joins TRBV5-4 and TRBJ2-3; 10 bases are shared with TRBD2. Germline CDR1 and CDR2: SGHNT and YYREEE (reference sequence). Losses at the gene ends were 4 bases for V and 5 bases for J; bases not matched to a gene: 10. The CDR3 loop spans 16 amino acids.